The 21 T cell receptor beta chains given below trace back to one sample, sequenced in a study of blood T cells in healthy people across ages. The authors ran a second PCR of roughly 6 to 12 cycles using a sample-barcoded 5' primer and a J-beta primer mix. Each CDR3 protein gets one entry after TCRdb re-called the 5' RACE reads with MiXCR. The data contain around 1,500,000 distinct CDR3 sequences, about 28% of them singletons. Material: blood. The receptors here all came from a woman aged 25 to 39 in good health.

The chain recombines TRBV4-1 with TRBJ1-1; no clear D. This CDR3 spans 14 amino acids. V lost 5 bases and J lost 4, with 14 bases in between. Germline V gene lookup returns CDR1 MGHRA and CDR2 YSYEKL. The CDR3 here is CASSKSSWGTEAFF. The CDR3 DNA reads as TGCGCCAGCAGCAAATCATCGTGGGGCACTGAAGCTTTCTTT.

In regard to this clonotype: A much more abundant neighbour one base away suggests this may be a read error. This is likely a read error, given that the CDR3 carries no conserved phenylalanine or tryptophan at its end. In nucleotides, the CDR3 is TGTGCCAGCAGCGGACAGGTTAATTCACCCCTCCACTGT. Protein: CASSGQVNSPLHC. The V gene is TRBV7-9, the J gene TRBJ1-6; 7 bases line up with TRBD1. Germline V gene data show CDR1 as SEHNR and CDR2 as FQNEAQ (reference sequence). V lost 5 bases, J lost 6 bases, and 1 base stayed unmatched. This CDR3 comprises 13 residues.

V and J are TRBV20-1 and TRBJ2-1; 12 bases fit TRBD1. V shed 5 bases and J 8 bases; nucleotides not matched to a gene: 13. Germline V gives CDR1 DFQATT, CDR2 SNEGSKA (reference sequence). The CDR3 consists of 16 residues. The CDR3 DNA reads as TGCAGTGCTCCCCCTTGGCCCGGGACAGGGGGCGATGAGCAGTTCTTC. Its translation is CSAPPWPGTGGDEQFF.

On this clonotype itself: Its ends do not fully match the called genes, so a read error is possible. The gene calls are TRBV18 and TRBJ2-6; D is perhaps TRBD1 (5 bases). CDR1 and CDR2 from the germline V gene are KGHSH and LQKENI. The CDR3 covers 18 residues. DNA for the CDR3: TGTGCCAGCTCACCGCAACGGCAGGGCCCCTCTGGGGCCAACGTCCGGACTTTC. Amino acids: CASSPQRQGPSGANVRTF.

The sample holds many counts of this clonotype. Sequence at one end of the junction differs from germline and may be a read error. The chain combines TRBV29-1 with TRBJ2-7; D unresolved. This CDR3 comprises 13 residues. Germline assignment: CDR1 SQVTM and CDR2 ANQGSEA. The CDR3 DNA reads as TGCAGCGTAGAAGACAAAACCCCTTACGAGCAGTACTTC. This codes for CSVEDKTPYEQYF.

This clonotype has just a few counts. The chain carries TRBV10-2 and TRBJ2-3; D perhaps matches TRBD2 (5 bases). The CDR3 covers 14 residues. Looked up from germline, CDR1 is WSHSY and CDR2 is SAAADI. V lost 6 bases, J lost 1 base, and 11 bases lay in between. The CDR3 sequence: CASRLEGGTDTQYF. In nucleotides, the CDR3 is TGCGCCAGCAGACTAGAGGGTGGCACAGATACGCAGTATTTT.

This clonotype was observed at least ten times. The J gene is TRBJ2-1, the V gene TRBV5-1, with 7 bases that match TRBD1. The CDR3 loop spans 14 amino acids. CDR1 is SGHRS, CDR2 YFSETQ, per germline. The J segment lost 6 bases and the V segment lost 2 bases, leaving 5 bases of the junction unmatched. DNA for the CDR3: TGCGCCAGCAGCTTCTACAGGGGAACCAATGAGCAGTTCTTC. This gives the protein CASSFYRGTNEQFF.

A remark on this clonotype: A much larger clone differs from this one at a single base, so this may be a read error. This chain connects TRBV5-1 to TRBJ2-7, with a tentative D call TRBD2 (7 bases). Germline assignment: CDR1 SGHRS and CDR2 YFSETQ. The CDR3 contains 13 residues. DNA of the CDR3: TGCACCAGCAGCTTGGGGGGGGCCAACGAGCAGTACTTC. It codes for CTSSLGGANEQYF.

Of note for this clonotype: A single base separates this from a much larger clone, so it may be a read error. As DNA, the CDR3 is TGTGCCGGCAGTTACTCGGTAGGGAGGCAAGAGACCCAGTACTTC. It is translated as CAGSYSVGRQETQYF. This sequence joins TRBV6-5 and TRBJ2-5, with D possibly being TRBD2 (6 bases). This CDR3 is built from 15 residues. Per germline, CDR1 MNHEY and CDR2 SVGAGI.

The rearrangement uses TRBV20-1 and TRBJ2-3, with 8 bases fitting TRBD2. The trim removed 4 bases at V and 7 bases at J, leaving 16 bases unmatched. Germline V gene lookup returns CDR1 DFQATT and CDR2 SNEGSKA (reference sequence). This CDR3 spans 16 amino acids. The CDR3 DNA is TGCAGTGCTATTCGCGCCATAGCGGGGCCTCCCCATACGCAGTATTTT. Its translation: CSAIRAIAGPPHTQYF.

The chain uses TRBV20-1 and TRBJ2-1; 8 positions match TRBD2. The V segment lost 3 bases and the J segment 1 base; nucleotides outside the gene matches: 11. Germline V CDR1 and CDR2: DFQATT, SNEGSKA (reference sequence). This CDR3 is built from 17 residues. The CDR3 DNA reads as TGCAGTGCTAGGGTTACTCGGGAGGGGGGGTCCTACAATGAGCAGTTCTTC. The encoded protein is CSARVTREGGSYNEQFF.

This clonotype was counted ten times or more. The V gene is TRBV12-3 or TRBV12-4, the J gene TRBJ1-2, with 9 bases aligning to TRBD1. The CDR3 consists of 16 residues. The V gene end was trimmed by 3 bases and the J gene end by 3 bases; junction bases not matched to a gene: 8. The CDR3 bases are TGTGCCAGCAGTTTGGGGAAGACAGGGGGTTACTATGGCTACACCTTC. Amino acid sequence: CASSLGKTGGYYGYTF.

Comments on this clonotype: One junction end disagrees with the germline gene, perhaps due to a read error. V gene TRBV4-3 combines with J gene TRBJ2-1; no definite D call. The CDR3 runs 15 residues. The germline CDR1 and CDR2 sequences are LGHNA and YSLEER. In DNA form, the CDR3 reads TGCGCCAGCAGCCAAGACTTCCTCTCCTACGATGAGCAGTTCTTC. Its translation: CASSQDFLSYDEQFF.

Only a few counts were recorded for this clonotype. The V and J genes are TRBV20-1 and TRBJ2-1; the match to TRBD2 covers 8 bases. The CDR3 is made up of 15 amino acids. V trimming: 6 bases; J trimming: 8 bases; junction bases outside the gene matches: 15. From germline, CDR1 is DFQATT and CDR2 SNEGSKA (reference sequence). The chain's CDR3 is CSASGGTSLVYEQFF. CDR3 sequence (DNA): TGCAGTGCGTCGGGGGGGACTAGTTTGGTCTATGAGCAGTTCTTC.

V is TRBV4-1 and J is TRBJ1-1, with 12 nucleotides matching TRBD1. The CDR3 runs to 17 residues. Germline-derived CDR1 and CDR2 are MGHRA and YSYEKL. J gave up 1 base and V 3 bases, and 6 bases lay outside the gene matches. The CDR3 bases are TGCGCCAGCAGCCACCGATGGGACAGGGGGCAGAACACTGAAGCTTTCTTT. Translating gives CASSHRWDRGQNTEAFF.

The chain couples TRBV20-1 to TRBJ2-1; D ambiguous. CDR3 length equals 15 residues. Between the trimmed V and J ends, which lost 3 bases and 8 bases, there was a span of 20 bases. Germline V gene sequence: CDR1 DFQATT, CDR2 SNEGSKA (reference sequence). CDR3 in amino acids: CSARDLNGPWDEQFF. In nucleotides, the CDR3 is TGCAGTGCTAGGGACCTTAACGGCCCTTGGGATGAGCAGTTCTTC.

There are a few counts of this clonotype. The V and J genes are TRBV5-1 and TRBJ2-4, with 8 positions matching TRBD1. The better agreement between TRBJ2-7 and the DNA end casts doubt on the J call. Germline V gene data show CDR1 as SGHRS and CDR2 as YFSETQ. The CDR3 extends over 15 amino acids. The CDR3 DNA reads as TGCGCCAGCAGCCGAGGACAGGGAAGGATCTACGAGCAGTACTTC. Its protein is CASSRGQGRIYEQYF.

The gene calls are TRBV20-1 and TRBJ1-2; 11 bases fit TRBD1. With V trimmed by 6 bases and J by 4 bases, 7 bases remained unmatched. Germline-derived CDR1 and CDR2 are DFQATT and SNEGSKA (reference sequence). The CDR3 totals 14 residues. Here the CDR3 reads CSAPPGTGGYGYTF. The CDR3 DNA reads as TGCAGTGCGCCTCCTGGGACAGGGGGCTATGGCTACACCTTC.

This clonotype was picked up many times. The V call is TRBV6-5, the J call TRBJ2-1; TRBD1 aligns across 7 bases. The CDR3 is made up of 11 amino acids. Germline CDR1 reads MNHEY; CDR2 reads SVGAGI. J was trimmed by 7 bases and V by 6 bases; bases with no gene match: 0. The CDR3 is CASRGQNEQFF. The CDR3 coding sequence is TGTGCCAGCAGGGGACAGAATGAGCAGTTCTTC.

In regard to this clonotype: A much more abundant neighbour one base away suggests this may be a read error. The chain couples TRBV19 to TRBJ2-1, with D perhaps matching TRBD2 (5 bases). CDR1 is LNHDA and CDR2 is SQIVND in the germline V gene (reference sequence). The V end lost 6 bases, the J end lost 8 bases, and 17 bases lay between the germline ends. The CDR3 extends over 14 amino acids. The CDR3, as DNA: TGTGCCAGTAGGTGGCCCGACTTTAGCGATGAGCAGTTCTTC. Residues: CASRWPDFSDEQFF.

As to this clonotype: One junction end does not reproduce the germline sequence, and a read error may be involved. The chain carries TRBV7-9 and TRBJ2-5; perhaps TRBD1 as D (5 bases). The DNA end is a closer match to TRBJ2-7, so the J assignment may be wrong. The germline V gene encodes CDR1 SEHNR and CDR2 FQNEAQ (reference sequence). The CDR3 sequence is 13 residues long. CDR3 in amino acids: CASNLSTVHEQYF. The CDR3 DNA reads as TGTGCCAGCAACTTATCGACAGTGCACGAGCAGTACTTC.